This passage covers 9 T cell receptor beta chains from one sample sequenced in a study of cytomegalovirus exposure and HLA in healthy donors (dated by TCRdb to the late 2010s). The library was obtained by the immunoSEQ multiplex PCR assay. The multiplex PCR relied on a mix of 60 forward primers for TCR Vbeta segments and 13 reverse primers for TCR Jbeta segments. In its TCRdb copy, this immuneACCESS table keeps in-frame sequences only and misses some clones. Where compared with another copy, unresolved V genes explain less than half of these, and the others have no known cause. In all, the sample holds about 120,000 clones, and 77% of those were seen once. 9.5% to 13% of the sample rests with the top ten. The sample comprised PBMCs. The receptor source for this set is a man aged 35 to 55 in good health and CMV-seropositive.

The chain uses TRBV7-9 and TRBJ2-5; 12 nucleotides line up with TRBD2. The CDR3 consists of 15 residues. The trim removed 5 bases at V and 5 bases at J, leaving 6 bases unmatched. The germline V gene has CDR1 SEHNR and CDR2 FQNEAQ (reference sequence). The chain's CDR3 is CASSLRTSGVETQYF. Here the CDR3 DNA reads TGTGCCAGCAGCCTAAGGACTAGCGGGGTTGAGACCCAGTACTTC.

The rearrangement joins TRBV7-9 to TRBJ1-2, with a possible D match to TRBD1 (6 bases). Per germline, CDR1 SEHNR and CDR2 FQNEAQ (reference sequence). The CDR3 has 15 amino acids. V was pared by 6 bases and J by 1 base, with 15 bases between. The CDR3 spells CASRPNGQFNYGYTF. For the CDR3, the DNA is TGTGCCAGCAGACCAAACGGACAGTTTAACTATGGCTACACCTTC.

DNA for the CDR3: TGTGCCAGCAGCCCCCCCGGGACTAGGCGGGGGGGAAGTTGGGAGACCCAGTACTTC. It yields the protein CASSPPGTRRGGSWETQYF. This chain links TRBV7-2 with TRBJ2-5, with TRBD2 identical over 9 bases. From germline, CDR1 is SGHTA and CDR2 FQGNSA. This CDR3 comprises 19 residues. The V gene end was trimmed by 5 bases and the J gene end by 5 bases; junction bases not matched to a gene: 21.

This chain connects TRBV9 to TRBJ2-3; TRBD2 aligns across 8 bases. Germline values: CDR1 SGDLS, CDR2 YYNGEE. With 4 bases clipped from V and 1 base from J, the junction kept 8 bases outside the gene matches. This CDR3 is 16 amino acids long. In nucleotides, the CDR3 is TGTGCCAGCAGCCCTCTTGCGGGGGGACGCACAGATACGCAGTATTTT. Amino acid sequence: CASSPLAGGRTDTQYF.

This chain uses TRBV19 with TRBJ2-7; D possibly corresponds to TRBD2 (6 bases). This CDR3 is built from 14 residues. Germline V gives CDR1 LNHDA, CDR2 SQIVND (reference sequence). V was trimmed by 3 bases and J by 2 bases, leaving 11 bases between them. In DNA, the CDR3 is TGTGCCAGTAGTATTGGTAGCGGCCCCTACGAGCAGTACTTC. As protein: CASSIGSGPYEQYF.

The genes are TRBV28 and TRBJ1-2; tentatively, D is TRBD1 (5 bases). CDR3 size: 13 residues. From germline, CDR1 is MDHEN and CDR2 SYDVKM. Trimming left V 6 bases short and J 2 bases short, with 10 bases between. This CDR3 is CASRQGANYGYTF. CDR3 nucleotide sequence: TGTGCCAGCAGACAAGGGGCAAACTATGGCTACACCTTC.

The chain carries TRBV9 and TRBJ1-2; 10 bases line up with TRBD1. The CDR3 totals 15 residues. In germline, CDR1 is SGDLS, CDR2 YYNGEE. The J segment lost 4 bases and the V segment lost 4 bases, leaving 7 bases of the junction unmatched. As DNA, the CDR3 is TGTGCCAGCAGCTCGACAGGGGGCGCGGGCTATGGCTACACCTTC. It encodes CASSSTGGAGYGYTF.

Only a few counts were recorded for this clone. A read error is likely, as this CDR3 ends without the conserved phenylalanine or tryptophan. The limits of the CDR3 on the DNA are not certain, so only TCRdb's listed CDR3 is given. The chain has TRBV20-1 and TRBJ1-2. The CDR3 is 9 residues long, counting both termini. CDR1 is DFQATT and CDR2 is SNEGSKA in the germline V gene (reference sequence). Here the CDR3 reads CSASSIPTL.

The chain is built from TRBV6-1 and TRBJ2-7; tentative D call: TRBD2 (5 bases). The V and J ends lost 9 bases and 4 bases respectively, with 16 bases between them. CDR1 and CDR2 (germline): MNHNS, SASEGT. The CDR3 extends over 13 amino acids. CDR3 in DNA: TGTGCCAGTCGGGGTTGGCTCTGGTACGAGCAGTACTTC. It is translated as CASRGWLWYEQYF.